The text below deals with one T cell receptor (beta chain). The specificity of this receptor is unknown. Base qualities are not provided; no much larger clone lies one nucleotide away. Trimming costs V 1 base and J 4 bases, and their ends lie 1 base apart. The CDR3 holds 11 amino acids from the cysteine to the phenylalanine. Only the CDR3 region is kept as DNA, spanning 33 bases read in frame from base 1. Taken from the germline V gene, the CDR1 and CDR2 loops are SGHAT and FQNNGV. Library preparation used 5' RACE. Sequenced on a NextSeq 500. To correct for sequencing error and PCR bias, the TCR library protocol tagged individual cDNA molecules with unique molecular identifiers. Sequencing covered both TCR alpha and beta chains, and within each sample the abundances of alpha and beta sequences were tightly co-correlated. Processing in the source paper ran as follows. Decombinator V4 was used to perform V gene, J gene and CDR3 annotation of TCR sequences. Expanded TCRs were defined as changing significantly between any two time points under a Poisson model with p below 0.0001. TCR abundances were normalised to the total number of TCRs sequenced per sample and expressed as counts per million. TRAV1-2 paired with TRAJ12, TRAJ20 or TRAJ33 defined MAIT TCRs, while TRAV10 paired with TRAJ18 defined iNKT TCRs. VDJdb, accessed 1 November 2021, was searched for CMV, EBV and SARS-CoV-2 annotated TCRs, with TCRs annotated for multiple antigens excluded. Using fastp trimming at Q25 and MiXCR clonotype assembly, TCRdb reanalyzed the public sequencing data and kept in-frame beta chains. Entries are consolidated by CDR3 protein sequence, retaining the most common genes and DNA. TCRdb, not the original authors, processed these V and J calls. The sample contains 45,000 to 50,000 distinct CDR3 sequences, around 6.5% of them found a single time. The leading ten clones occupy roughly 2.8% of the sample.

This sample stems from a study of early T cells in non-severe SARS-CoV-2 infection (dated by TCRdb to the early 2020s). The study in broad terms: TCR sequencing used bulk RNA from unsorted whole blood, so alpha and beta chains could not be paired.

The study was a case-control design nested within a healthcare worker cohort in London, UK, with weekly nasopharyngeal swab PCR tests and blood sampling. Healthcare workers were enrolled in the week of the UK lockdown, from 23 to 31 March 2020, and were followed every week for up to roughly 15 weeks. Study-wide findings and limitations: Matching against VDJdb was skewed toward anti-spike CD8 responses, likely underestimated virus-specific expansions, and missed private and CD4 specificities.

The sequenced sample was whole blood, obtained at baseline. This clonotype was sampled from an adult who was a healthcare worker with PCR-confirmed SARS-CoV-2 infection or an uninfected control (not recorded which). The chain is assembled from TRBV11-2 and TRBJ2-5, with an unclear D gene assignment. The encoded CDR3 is CASSLGETQYF. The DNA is TGTGCCAGCAGCTTAGGAGAGACCCAGTACTTC.